This T cell receptor (beta chain) was captured by sequencing in a study of breast tumors, draining lymph nodes, adjacent tissues. Regarding the study as a whole: That most tumor T cells come from lymph nodes remained unproven. Luminal-like breast cancer showed significantly higher tumor–nontumor repertoire similarity than basal-like. Compared with lymph nodes, tumors were less diverse; compared with nontumor tissue, more.

Samples came from axillary lymph nodes draining the breast cancer. Each CDR3 protein gets one entry after TCRdb re-called the multiplex PCR reads with MiXCR. The data show 150,000 to 200,000 distinct CDR3 sequences, around 29% seen once. The CDR3 extends over 11 amino acids. V was clipped by 6 bases and J by 9 bases; unmatched bases: 4. This clonotype was seen many times. What it binds is unknown. The sequence derives from a female donor with breast cancer. Some clones in this sample may be carry-over from other donors' samples. The sequencing sample was made of axillary lymph node tissue. J is TRBJ2-7 and V is TRBV12-3 or TRBV12-4; 8 bases line up with TRBD2. CDR3 coding DNA: TGTGCCAGCAGCGGGGGGGACGGGCAGTACTTC. This sequence encodes CASSGGDGQYF.